A selection of T cell receptor beta chains follows, all from one sample in a study of spatial heterogeneity in lung cancer. Each CDR3 protein gets one entry after TCRdb re-called the 5' RACE reads with MiXCR. This sample carries roughly 39,000 distinct CDR3 sequences, under 7.5% of them seen once, and the ten largest clones take around 43%. The source material was PBMCs, sampled at surgery. The receptor source for this set is a female donor with early-stage non-small cell lung cancer. Each CDR3 is given with its conserved first and last residue. The D gene is left open where the match is weak. Some rows have no size entry. The others give once, few or many, or a class for an expanded clone.

size: few
J: TRBJ1-5
V: TRBV7-6
length: 16
D: .
DNA: TGTGCCAGCAGCCCCTGGGGGGGGAGGAGCAATCAGCCCCAGCATTTT
CDR3: CASSPWGGRSNQPQHF

size: .
J: TRBJ1-5
V: TRBV7-9
length: 14
D: .
DNA: TGTGCCAGCAGCGGACGACTATACGATCAGCCCCAGCATTTT
CDR3: CASSGRLYDQPQHF

size: .
J: TRBJ2-1
V: TRBV15
length: 16
D: .
DNA: TGTGCCACCAGCAGAGGTGGGATAGGGGTCTACAATGAGCAGTTCTTC
CDR3: CATSRGGIGVYNEQFF

size: few
J: TRBJ2-7
V: TRBV6-5
length: 15
D: .
DNA: TGTGCCAGCACCCACGTCACGGGCGGCTCCTACGAGCAGTACTTC
CDR3: CASTHVTGGSYEQYF

size: .
J: TRBJ1-5
V: TRBV12-3/TRBV12-4
length: 14
D: .
DNA: TGTGCCAGCAGAGGACGCGATAGCAATCAGCCCCAGCATTTT
CDR3: CASRGRDSNQPQHF

size: many
J: TRBJ2-7
V: TRBV12-3/TRBV12-4
length: 13
D: .
DNA: TGTGCCAGCCGGGGCACAATCTCCTACGAGCAGTACTTC
CDR3: CASRGTISYEQYF

size: .
J: TRBJ1-4
V: TRBV25-1
length: 17
D: .
DNA: TGTGCCAGCAGTGAATGGGGGGCGAGGGCAACTAATGAAAAACTGTTTTTT
CDR3: CASSEWGARATNEKLFF

size: few
J: TRBJ2-5
V: TRBV12-3/TRBV12-4
length: 15
D: .
DNA: TGTGCCAGCAGTAACGGGGTGGGCGGCCAAGAGACCCAGTACTTC
CDR3: CASSNGVGGQETQYF

size: many
J: TRBJ2-5
V: TRBV18
length: 14
D: .
DNA: TGTGCCAGCTCACCGGGACACCGACTAGAGACCCAGTACTTC
CDR3: CASSPGHRLETQYF

size: many
J: TRBJ2-7
V: TRBV28
length: 12
D: TRBD2
DNA: TGTGCCAGCCGGGGGACTACCTACGAGCAGTACTTC
CDR3: CASRGTTYEQYF

size: many
J: TRBJ1-4
V: TRBV7-9
length: 12
D: .
DNA: TGTGCCAGCACAGGGACGGTCGAAAAACTGTTTTTT
CDR3: CASTGTVEKLFF

size: .
J: TRBJ1-2
V: TRBV6-5
length: 15
D: .
DNA: TGTGCCAGCAGTTACACAGGGCGCTCCCACTATGGCTACACCTTC
CDR3: CASSYTGRSHYGYTF

size: many
J: TRBJ2-1
V: TRBV4-2
length: 15
D: TRBD2
DNA: TGTGCCAGCAGCCAAGCGGGGGGGCGTTTGAATGAGCAGTTCTTC
CDR3: CASSQAGGRLNEQFF

size: .
J: TRBJ2-1
V: TRBV20-1
length: 10
D: .
DNA: TGCAGTGGCCTTTTTGAAGAGCAGTTCTTC
CDR3: CSGLFEEQFF

size: .
J: TRBJ2-7
V: TRBV6-2/TRBV6-3
length: 13
D: TRBD2
DNA: TGTGCCAGCAGAACCGGGGGGACTCCGCCACAGTACTTC
CDR3: CASRTGGTPPQYF

size: once
J: TRBJ2-3
V: TRBV5-4
length: 14
D: .
DNA: TGTGCCAGCAGCTTGGCCAAGTCTAGCGATACGCAGTATTTT
CDR3: CASSLAKSSDTQYF

size: few
J: TRBJ1-2
V: TRBV7-2
length: 13
D: TRBD1
DNA: TGTGCCAGCAGCTCCGACAGGGATAGAGGCTACACCTTC
CDR3: CASSSDRDRGYTF